These 21 T cell receptor beta chains were sequenced from one sample in a study of cytomegalovirus exposure and HLA in healthy donors. The PCR employed 60 Vbeta primers together with 13 Jbeta primers. Produced via immunoSEQ multiplex PCR; TCRdb's table is partial and in-frame only. The sample shows about 89,000 clones, about 83% of them seen only once. The sample consisted of PBMCs. These receptors were collected from a female donor in good health and CMV-seropositive.

This chain uses TRBV20-1 with TRBJ2-5, with D unresolved. This CDR3 has 11 amino acids. Trimming took off 6 bases at V and 5 bases at J, with 10 bases between the two ends. CDR1 is DFQATT, CDR2 SNEGSKA, per germline (reference sequence). The CDR3 loop reads CSASLGETQYF. CDR3 DNA: TGCAGTGCATCCCTCGGGGAGACCCAGTACTTC.

This chain joins TRBV5-1 and TRBJ2-7; possible D gene TRBD1, 5 bases. This CDR3 spans 12 amino acids. Trimming shortened V by 5 bases and J by 1 base, and 7 bases separated the two germline ends. Germline CDR1 SGHRS, CDR2 YFSETQ. The DNA of the CDR3 is TGCGCCAGCAGAGCAGGGTCCTACGAGCAGTACTTC. Translated, it gives CASRAGSYEQYF.

The chain is built from TRBV14 and TRBJ2-7, with 13 nucleotides matching TRBD2. The CDR3 is made up of 17 amino acids. Per germline, CDR1 SGHDN and CDR2 FVKESK. V gave up 1 base and J gave up 3 bases; unmatched junction bases: 6. The CDR3 reads CASSQASRTSGSYEQYF. CDR3 nucleotides: TGTGCCAGCAGCCAAGCCTCCAGGACTAGCGGGAGCTACGAGCAGTACTTC.

J is TRBJ2-2 and V is TRBV7-3, with D possibly being TRBD1 (5 bases). V was shortened by 1 base and J by 8 bases, with 26 bases between the two germline ends. In germline, CDR1 is SGHTA, CDR2 FQGTGA. This CDR3 comprises 19 residues. CDR3 DNA sequence: TGTGCCAGCAGCTTAAAGTTTTTAGGTCGACAGCCATCCTGGGGGGAGCTGTTTTTT. Amino acid sequence: CASSLKFLGRQPSWGELFF.

The rearrangement uses TRBV7-3 and TRBJ2-1; no reliable D call. Germline-derived CDR1 and CDR2 are SGHTA and FQGTGA. Deletions cut 2 bases from V and 4 bases from J, with 6 bases between. The CDR3 sequence is 13 residues long. As DNA, the CDR3 is TGTGCCAGCAGCTTATTTGAGTACAATGAGCAGTTCTTC. Amino acid sequence: CASSLFEYNEQFF.

V and J are TRBV5-4 and TRBJ1-2; weak D call: TRBD1 (5 bases). Per germline, CDR1 SGHNT and CDR2 YYREEE (reference sequence). The CDR3 covers 13 residues. V was pared by 0 bases and J by 5 bases, with 8 bases between. CDR3: CASSLVSGYGYTF. DNA for the CDR3: TGTGCCAGCAGCTTGGTTTCAGGGTATGGCTACACCTTC.

The V call is TRBV20-1, the J call TRBJ1-2; D not resolved. V was pared by 3 bases and J by 4 bases, with 6 bases between. The CDR3 has 11 residues. The germline V gene encodes CDR1 DFQATT and CDR2 SNEGSKA (reference sequence). CDR3 in DNA: TGCAGTGCTAGGTACAGCTATGGCTACACCTTC. The encoded protein is CSARYSYGYTF.

The CDR3, as DNA: TGTGCCAGCAGGTGGGGGGGCCCTAATGAAAAACTGTTTTTT. Translating gives CASRWGGPNEKLFF. This sequence joins TRBV28 and TRBJ1-4, with D maybe TRBD1 (6 bases). Germline assignment: CDR1 MDHEN and CDR2 SYDVKM. Trimming pared 6 bases from V and 3 bases from J, leaving 11 bases between. There are 14 residues in the CDR3. Variable domain in full (rest from reference TRBV28 and TRBJ1-4): DVKVTQSSRYLVKRTGEKVFLECVQDMDHENMFWYRQDPGLGLRLIYFSYDVKMKEKGDIPEGYSVSREKKERFSLILESASTNQTSMYLCASRWGGPNEKLFFGSGTQLSVL.

The rearrangement links TRBV6-5 to TRBJ1-2; D uncertain. The CDR3 spans 13 residues. Germline V gene data show CDR1 as MNHEY and CDR2 as SVGAGI. V was clipped by 0 bases and J by 5 bases, with 7 bases between them. The CDR3 nucleotides are TGTGCCAGCAGTTACTCGGCGGTTTATGGCTACACCTTC. Translation gives CASSYSAVYGYTF.

The J gene is TRBJ1-1, the V gene TRBV5-6; D might be TRBD1 (5 bases). Trimming removed 2 bases from V and 5 bases from J, with 19 bases in between. CDR3 length equals 16 residues. CDR1 and CDR2 from the germline V gene are SGHDT and YYEEEE. The CDR3 bases are TGTGCCAGCAGCTTACATAGACAGCGAGTATGGACTGAAGCTTTCTTT. Encoded protein: CASSLHRQRVWTEAFF. Variable domain in full (rest from reference TRBV5-6 and TRBJ1-1): DAGVTQSPTHLIKTRGQQVTLRCSPKSGHDTVSWYQQALGQGPQFIFQYYEEEERQRGNFPDRFSGHQFPNYSSELNVNALLLGDSALYLCASSLHRQRVWTEAFFGQGTRLTVV.

The chain uses TRBV5-1 and TRBJ2-7; D might be TRBD1 (5 bases). The CDR3 sequence is 16 residues long. V dropped 1 base and J dropped 3 bases, with 17 bases sitting between them. The germline V gene encodes CDR1 SGHRS and CDR2 YFSETQ. The CDR3 is CASSLTGRQIDYEQYF. CDR3 DNA: TGCGCCAGCAGCTTGACAGGCCGACAAATAGACTACGAGCAGTACTTC.

The chain combines TRBV5-1 with TRBJ2-5; TRBD2 is a possible D gene (5 bases). This CDR3 is built from 16 residues. V dropped 4 bases and J dropped 5 bases, with 21 bases sitting between them. CDR1 and CDR2 from the germline V gene are SGHRS and YFSETQ. The CDR3 DNA is TGCGCCAGCAGCATATACGGAGTGGCCGAGCGGGAGACCCAGTACTTC. Residues: CASSIYGVAERETQYF. The full variable domain, completed using reference TRBV5-1 and TRBJ2-5, is KAGVTQTPRYLIKTRGQQVTLSCSPISGHRSVSWYQQTPGQGLQFLFEYFSETQRNKGNFPGRFSGRQFSNSRSEMNVSTLELGDSALYLCASSIYGVAERETQYFGPGTRLLVL.

This chain links TRBV5-6 with TRBJ2-4, with D tentatively TRBD2 (5 bases). Germline V gene lookup returns CDR1 SGHDT and CDR2 YYEEEE. CDR3 size: 14 residues. V was pared by 3 bases and J by 8 bases, with 15 bases between. In DNA, the CDR3 is TGTGCCAGCAGCTCGATAGGGAGATGGGACATTCAGTACTTC. This encodes CASSSIGRWDIQYF.

The chain employs TRBV29-1 and TRBJ2-7, with a tentative D call TRBD1 (7 bases). Trimming removed 3 bases from V and 2 bases from J, with 20 bases in between. From germline, CDR1 is SQVTM and CDR2 ANQGSEA. The CDR3 has 16 residues. Written as DNA, the CDR3 is TGCAGCGTTGAGATCTCTAACAGGGGAGGAGCCTACGAGCAGTACTTC. It is translated as CSVEISNRGGAYEQYF.

About this clone: Compared with germline, one end of the junction differs, possibly owing to a read error. The V call is TRBV5-6, the J call TRBJ2-1, with D perhaps TRBD1 (6 bases). The germline V gene has CDR1 SGHDT and CDR2 YYEEEE. CDR3 length: 15 residues. The CDR3 spells CSSSLRRRGYNEQFF. The CDR3 coding sequence is TGTTCCAGCAGCTTAAGGCGTAGGGGGTACAATGAGCAGTTCTTC. The full variable domain, its missing parts supplied by reference TRBV5-6 and TRBJ2-1, is DAGVTQSPTHLIKTRGQQVTLRCSPKSGHDTVSWYQQALGQGPQFIFQYYEEEERQRGNFPDRFSGHQFPNYSSELNVNALLLGDSALYLCSSSLRRRGYNEQFFGPGTRLTVL.

The V and J genes are TRBV2 and TRBJ1-5; D is undetermined. Germline CDR1 and CDR2: SNHLY and FYNNEI. Trimming left V 2 bases short and J 1 base short, with 12 bases between. CDR3 size: 16 residues. The CDR3 reads CASSELGVLSNQPQHF. Here the CDR3 DNA reads TGTGCCAGCAGTGAACTAGGAGTCTTAAGCAATCAGCCCCAGCATTTT.

The J gene is TRBJ2-3, the V gene TRBV5-1; a weak D match, TRBD2 (5 bases). Trimming removed 1 base at V and 0 bases at J, with 9 bases between. This CDR3 contains 15 residues. In germline, CDR1 is SGHRS, CDR2 YFSETQ. The CDR3 DNA reads TGCGCCAGCAGCTTGTCGGGCGGGAGCACAGATACGCAGTATTTT. Amino acid sequence: CASSLSGGSTDTQYF.

This clone was seen just once. The rearrangement uses TRBV10-1 and TRBJ2-3, with 7 bases aligning to TRBD1. The V and J ends lost 4 bases and 5 bases, in that order; junction bases with no gene match: 6. Germline V CDR1 and CDR2: WNHNN, SYGVQD (reference sequence). The CDR3 loop spans 14 amino acids. The chain's CDR3 is CASSVQGPLDTQYF. The CDR3 nucleotides read TGCGCCAGCAGTGTACAGGGGCCCCTAGATACGCAGTATTTT.

The chain employs TRBV6-5 and TRBJ1-5; a weak D match, TRBD1 (6 bases). The CDR3 is made up of 13 amino acids. Germline loops: CDR1 MNHEY, CDR2 SVGAGI. Trimming removed 2 bases at V and 10 bases at J, with 12 bases between. This CDR3 reads CASSYTSGEPQHF. CDR3 coding DNA: TGTGCCAGCAGTTACACCTCAGGGGAACCCCAGCATTTT.

The rearrangement uses TRBV10-1 and TRBJ1-2; D uncertain. CDR3 length: 13 amino acids. V shed 2 bases and J shed 8 bases, with 12 bases lying between them. Germline CDR1 WNHNN, CDR2 SYGVQD (reference sequence). The CDR3 reads CASSEAGEAGYTF. CDR3 nucleotides: TGCGCCAGCAGTGAGGCCGGGGAGGCCGGCTACACCTTC.

DNA of the CDR3: TGTGCCAGTAGTATTTGGGGGGGGACTGAAGCTTTCTTT. This encodes CASSIWGGTEAFF. The rearrangement links TRBV19 to TRBJ1-1; TRBD1 might be the D (5 bases). The V gene lost 3 bases and the J gene lost 5 bases, with 10 bases spanning the gap. Per the germline V gene, CDR1 is LNHDA and CDR2 is SQIVND (reference sequence). The CDR3 totals 13 residues.